The 24 T cell receptor beta chains given below trace back to one sample, sequenced in a study of blood T cell repertoires in COVID-19. TCRdb's copy holds only in-frame clones and misses some; the assay was immunoSEQ multiplex PCR. The data contain 200,000 to 250,000 clones, 86% of them singletons. Material: peripheral blood. Receptors were obtained from a man between 45 and 60 years old with acute or convalescent COVID-19.

J is TRBJ2-5 and V is TRBV7-2, with unresolved D. Germline values: CDR1 SGHTA, CDR2 FQGNSA. V gave up 1 base and J gave up 5 bases, with 8 bases separating them. This CDR3 has 13 residues. CDR3 nucleotides: TGTGCCAGCAGCTTAGTTAACCGGGAGACCCAGTACTTC. Residues: CASSLVNRETQYF.

This chain links TRBV6-1 with TRBJ2-2; 8 bases agree with TRBD1. The CDR3 contains 17 residues. The germline V gene encodes CDR1 MNHNS and CDR2 SASEGT. Germline trimming cut 4 bases from V and 0 bases from J; bases unmatched to any gene: 7. CDR3 DNA: TGTGCCAGCAGTGCGGACAGGGTAATTCCGAACACCGGGGAGCTGTTTTTT. Amino acids: CASSADRVIPNTGELFF.

V usage is TRBV7-3 and J usage is TRBJ1-1, with 8 bases lining up with TRBD1. Losses at the gene ends were 5 bases for V and 4 bases for J; bases not matched to a gene: 6. The CDR3 totals 14 residues. Germline CDR1 reads SGHTA; CDR2 reads FQGTGA. CDR3: CASSPSTGVTEAFF. The CDR3 DNA is TGTGCCAGCAGCCCCTCGACAGGGGTCACTGAAGCTTTCTTT.

The chain joins TRBV6-5 to TRBJ1-5, with TRBD1 identical over 9 bases. Germline CDR1 is MNHEY and CDR2 is SVGAGI. The CDR3 runs to 14 residues. With 5 bases clipped from V and 6 bases from J, the junction kept 5 bases outside the gene matches. Written as DNA, the CDR3 is TGTGCCAGCAGTCCCCGGGACAGGGTTCAGCCCCAGCATTTT. Its translation: CASSPRDRVQPQHF.

For this clone: At one end the junction does not follow the germline gene, possibly because of a read error. CDR3 in amino acids: CASSLAGAGLNEQFF. In nucleotides, the CDR3 is TGTGCCAGCAGCCTAGCGGGGGCCGGTTTAAATGAGCAGTTCTTC. V usage is TRBV7-9 and J usage is TRBJ2-1; 10 nucleotides align to TRBD2. The CDR3 loop spans 15 amino acids. In germline, CDR1 is SEHNR, CDR2 FQNEAQ (reference sequence).

This chain links TRBV27 with TRBJ1-2; no clear D gene. With 8 bases removed from V and 3 bases from J, the gap between germline ends came to 10 bases. Germline V gene sequence: CDR1 MNHEY, CDR2 SMNVEV (reference sequence). The CDR3 covers 12 residues. The CDR3 sequence: CASRGGYYGYTF. The CDR3 coding sequence is TGTGCCAGCCGGGGAGGGTACTATGGCTACACCTTC.

The chain combines TRBV23-1 with TRBJ1-5; D perhaps matches TRBD1 (5 bases). TRBV23-1 is identified as an open reading frame with a role that is uncertain. The ends were cut back, 0 bases at V and 5 bases at J, with 17 bases in the middle. There are 17 residues in the CDR3. The CDR3: CASSQSRDSGADQPQHF. CDR3 nucleotides: TGCGCCAGCAGTCAATCGAGGGACTCCGGAGCCGATCAGCCCCAGCATTTT.

The rearrangement links TRBV10-2 to TRBJ1-1, with 11 bases aligning to TRBD1. J gave up 0 bases and V 2 bases, and 2 bases lay outside the gene matches. This CDR3 spans 16 amino acids. The germline CDR1 and CDR2 sequences are WSHSY and SAAADI. CDR3 DNA sequence: TGCGCCAGCAGTGAGCGGGACAGGGGGGTGAACACTGAAGCTTTCTTT. Protein product: CASSERDRGVNTEAFF.

This clone was seen only once. CDR3 region: CASSGPTVSTTF. In DNA, the CDR3 is TGTGCCAGCAGCGGGCCGACAGTCAGTACGACCTTC. V usage is TRBV9 and J usage is TRBJ1-2, with a tentative D call TRBD1 (5 bases). Germline V gives CDR1 SGDLS, CDR2 YYNGEE. Between the trimmed V and J ends, which lost 3 bases and 14 bases, there was a span of 17 bases. The CDR3 has 12 residues.

The gene calls are TRBV6-6 and TRBJ1-6; 7 nucleotides agree with TRBD1. Germline assignment: CDR1 MNHNY and CDR2 SVGAGI (reference sequence). The V segment lost 5 bases and the J segment 8 bases; nucleotides outside the gene matches: 6. The length of the CDR3 is 14 residues. CDR3: CASSRDRVYSPLHF. The CDR3 nucleotides are TGTGCCAGCAGTCGAGACAGGGTCTATTCACCCCTCCACTTT.

This clone was observed once. The chain links TRBV11-3 to TRBJ2-1; 7 bases align to TRBD2. The CDR3 contains 17 residues. The V gene end was trimmed by 0 bases and the J gene end by 8 bases; junction bases not matched to a gene: 13. Germline loops: CDR1 SGHNT, CDR2 YENEEA. For the CDR3, the DNA is TGTGCCAGCAGCTTAGATGGCAGGACTAGACCATGGGATGAGCAGTTCTTC. Translation gives CASSLDGRTRPWDEQFF.

The chain carries TRBV10-2 and TRBJ1-1, with D unclear. The germline CDR1 and CDR2 sequences are WSHSY and SAAADI. The V end was cut by 2 bases, the J end by 2 bases, with 9 bases between. The length of the CDR3 is 14 residues. CDR3 residues: CASSELQTNTEAFF. The CDR3 nucleotides read TGCGCCAGCAGTGAGCTGCAGACAAACACTGAAGCTTTCTTT.

CDR3 in DNA: TGTGCCAGCATTTTAACGGGACAAGAGACCCAGTACTTC. Translating it yields CASILTGQETQYF. The chain couples TRBV6-5 to TRBJ2-5; a weak D match, TRBD2 (5 bases). This CDR3 is 13 amino acids long. Germline CDR1 reads MNHEY; CDR2 reads SVGAGI. V shed 7 bases and J shed 2 bases, with 11 bases lying between them.

The V and J genes are TRBV9 and TRBJ1-2; no clear D. The CDR3 length is 16 residues. V was cut by 0 bases and J by 0 bases, with 12 bases left in between. CDR1 is SGDLS, CDR2 YYNGEE, per germline. CDR3 in DNA: TGTGCCAGCAGCGTAGGAGTGGGAGGAGCTAACTATGGCTACACCTTC. Translated: CASSVGVGGANYGYTF.

The sample holds one count of this clone. The V gene is TRBV7-2, the J gene TRBJ1-2; D possibly corresponds to TRBD1 (6 bases). V was shortened by 9 bases and J by 4 bases, with 21 bases between the two germline ends. Germline V lookup: CDR1 SGHTA, CDR2 FQGNSA. The CDR3 has 15 residues. This CDR3 is CARARIRGAIYGYTF. CDR3 bases: TGTGCCAGAGCCCGAATCCGGGGGGCGATCTATGGCTACACCTTC. The whole variable domain, filled in from reference TRBV7-2 and TRBJ1-2, reads GAGVSQSPSNKVTEKGKDVELRCDPISGHTALYWYRQSLGQGLEFLIYFQGNSAPDKSGLPSDRFSAERTGGSVSTLTIQRTQQEDSAVYLCARARIRGAIYGYTFGSGTRLTVV.

The chain has TRBV6-5 and TRBJ1-2, with TRBD1 matching 8 bases. The CDR3 covers 13 residues. The germline V gene encodes CDR1 MNHEY and CDR2 SVGAGI. The V gene end was trimmed by 6 bases and the J gene end by 7 bases; junction bases not matched to a gene: 7. CDR3: CASRLTGAAGYTF. CDR3 DNA sequence: TGTGCCAGCAGACTGACAGGGGCAGCTGGCTACACCTTC.

The genes are TRBV7-8 and TRBJ2-4; D not certain. The CDR3 extends over 18 amino acids. The V end lost 0 bases, the J end lost 0 bases, and 15 bases lay between the germline ends. Germline V gene sequence: CDR1 SGHVS, CDR2 FQNEAQ. CDR3 bases: TGTGCCAGCAGCTTAGCGTCCCGTTTTCTACTAGCCAAAAACATTCAGTACTTC. Its translation: CASSLASRFLLAKNIQYF.

This clone was picked up a small number of times. The rearrangement uses TRBV5-1 and TRBJ1-2; possibly TRBD1 for D (5 bases). The CDR3 is made up of 14 amino acids. Germline values: CDR1 SGHRS, CDR2 YFSETQ. The V and J ends lost 4 bases and 5 bases respectively, with 15 bases between them. CDR3 sequence: CASSPGHSGYGYTF. As DNA, the CDR3 is TGCGCCAGCAGCCCAGGACATTCAGGGTATGGCTACACCTTC.

This clone has just a few counts. The CDR3 sequence: CASSLPGQGIYPLHF. The CDR3, as DNA: TGTGCCAGCAGCTTACCGGGACAGGGGATTTATCCCCTCCACTTT. The genes are TRBV7-8 and TRBJ1-6; TRBD1 aligns across 10 bases. There are 15 residues in the CDR3. Germline lookup yields CDR1 SGHVS and CDR2 FQNEAQ. The V gene end was trimmed by 2 bases and the J gene end by 13 bases; junction bases not matched to a gene: 8. Variable domain in full (rest from reference TRBV7-8 and TRBJ1-6): GAGVSQSPRYKVAKRGQDVALRCDPISGHVSLFWYQQALGQGPEFLTYFQNEAQLDKSGLPSDRFFAERPEGSVSTLKIQRTQQEDSAVYLCASSLPGQGIYPLHFGNGTRLTVT.

The rearrangement uses TRBV27 and TRBJ1-2; perhaps TRBD1 as D (6 bases). Trimming shortened V by 8 bases and J by 6 bases, and 16 bases separated the two germline ends. Germline V gene sequence: CDR1 MNHEY, CDR2 SMNVEV (reference sequence). The CDR3 has 13 amino acids. DNA for the CDR3: TGTGCCAGCCGACCTCAGGGGACCAATGGCTACACCTTC. Protein: CASRPQGTNGYTF.

The chain links TRBV21-1 to TRBJ1-5; TRBD1, the D gene given by the table, was not confirmed from the DNA. TRBV21-1 is a documented pseudogene. This CDR3 contains 18 residues. CDR3 in amino acids: CASSKAVRVRQGNQPQHF. The CDR3 nucleotides read TGTGCCAGCAGCAAAGCAGTCCGGGTAAGACAGGGCAATCAGCCCCAGCATTTT.

V gene TRBV6-5 combines with J gene TRBJ1-4; 7 nucleotides line up with TRBD1. The V and J ends lost 6 bases and 5 bases, in that order; junction bases with no gene match: 9. CDR3 length equals 15 residues. Per germline, CDR1 MNHEY and CDR2 SVGAGI. As DNA, the CDR3 is TGTGCCAGCAGGGGGAGACAGGGTCACAATGAAAAACTGTTTTTT. The encoded protein is CASRGRQGHNEKLFF.

This clone appeared a few times. Other DNA sequences within the sample encode an identical CDR3. CDR3 in DNA: TGTGCCAGCAGCTTAAACACCAACTCCTACAATGAGCAGTTCTTC. This translates into CASSLNTNSYNEQFF. J is TRBJ2-1 and V is TRBV7-3; D is uncertain. Germline V lookup: CDR1 SGHTA, CDR2 FQGTGA. The CDR3 sequence is 15 residues long. V shed 1 base and J shed 0 bases, with 7 bases lying between them.

J is TRBJ2-7 and V is TRBV3-1 (or the pseudogene TRBV3-2); TRBD1 aligns across 8 bases. Losses at the gene ends were 3 bases for V and 3 bases for J; bases not matched to a gene: 4. The CDR3 has 14 residues. Germline CDR1 and CDR2: LGHDT and YNNKEL (reference sequence). CDR3 nucleotides: TGTGCCAGCAGCCAGGGACAGGAATACTACGAGCAGTACTTC. Translated: CASSQGQEYYEQYF.